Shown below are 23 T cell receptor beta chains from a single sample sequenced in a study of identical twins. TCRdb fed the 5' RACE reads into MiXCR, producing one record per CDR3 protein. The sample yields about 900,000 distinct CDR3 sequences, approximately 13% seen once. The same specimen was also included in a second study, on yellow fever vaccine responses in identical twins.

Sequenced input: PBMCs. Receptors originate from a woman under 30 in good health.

CDR3 nucleotides: TGCAGTGCTAGATTGGGCGCGGAAAAGACATACGAGCAGTACTTC. It yields the protein CSARLGAEKTYEQYF. The V and J genes are TRBV20-1 and TRBJ2-7; unclear D gene. Germline-derived CDR1 and CDR2 are DFQATT and SNEGSKA (reference sequence). Trimming removed 2 bases at V and 4 bases at J, with 18 bases between. The CDR3 totals 15 residues.

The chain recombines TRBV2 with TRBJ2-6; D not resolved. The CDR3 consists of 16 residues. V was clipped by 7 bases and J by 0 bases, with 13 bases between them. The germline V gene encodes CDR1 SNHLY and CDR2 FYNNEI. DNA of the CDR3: TGTGCCAGCAAGAACAGCGCCAGCTCTGGGGCCAACGTCCTGACTTTC. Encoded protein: CASKNSASSGANVLTF.

DNA of the CDR3: TGTGCCACCGGGACGGACCCCAACGGGGAGCTGTTTTTT. This translates into CATGTDPNGELFF. This chain joins TRBV24-1 and TRBJ2-2, with D possibly being TRBD1 or TRBD2 (5 bases each). The V end was cut by 9 bases, the J end by 7 bases, with 14 bases between. The CDR3 length is 13 residues. Germline V CDR1 and CDR2: KGHDR, SFDVKD.

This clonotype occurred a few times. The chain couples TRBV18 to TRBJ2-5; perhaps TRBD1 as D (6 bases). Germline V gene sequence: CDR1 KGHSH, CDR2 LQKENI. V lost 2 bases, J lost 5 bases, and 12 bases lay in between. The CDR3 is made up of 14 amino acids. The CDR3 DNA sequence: TGTGCCAGCTCACCAGATACAGGGATGGAGACCCAGTACTTC. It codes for CASSPDTGMETQYF.

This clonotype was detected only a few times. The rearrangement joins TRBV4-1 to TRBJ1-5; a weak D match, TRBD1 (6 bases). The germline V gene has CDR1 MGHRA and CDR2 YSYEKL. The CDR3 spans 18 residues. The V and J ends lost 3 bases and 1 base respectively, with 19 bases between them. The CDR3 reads CASSHPGRGRGSNQPQHF. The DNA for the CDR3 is TGCGCCAGCAGCCACCCAGGACGGGGGCGAGGGAGCAATCAGCCCCAGCATTTT.

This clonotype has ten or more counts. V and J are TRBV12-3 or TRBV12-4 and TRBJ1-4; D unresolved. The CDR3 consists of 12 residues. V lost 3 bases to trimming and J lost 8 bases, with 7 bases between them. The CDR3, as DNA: TGTGCCAGCAGTTTTGTGTCGGAAAAACTGTTTTTT. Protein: CASSFVSEKLFF.

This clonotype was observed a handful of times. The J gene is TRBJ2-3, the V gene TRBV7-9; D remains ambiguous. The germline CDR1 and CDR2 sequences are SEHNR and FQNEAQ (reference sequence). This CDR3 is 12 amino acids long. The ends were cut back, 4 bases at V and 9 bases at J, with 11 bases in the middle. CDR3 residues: CASSSTGPTQYF. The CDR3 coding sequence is TGTGCCAGCAGCTCGACGGGTCCCACGCAGTATTTT.

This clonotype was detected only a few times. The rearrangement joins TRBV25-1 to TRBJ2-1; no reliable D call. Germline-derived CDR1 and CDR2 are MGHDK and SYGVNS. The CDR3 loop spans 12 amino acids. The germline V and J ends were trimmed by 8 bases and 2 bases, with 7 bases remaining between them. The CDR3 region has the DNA TGTGCCAGCGCGGACCCCTACAATGAGCAGTTCTTC. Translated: CASADPYNEQFF. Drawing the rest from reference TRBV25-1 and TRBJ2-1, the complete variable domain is EADIYQTPRYLVIGTGKKITLECSQTMGHDKMYWYQQDPGMELHLIHYSYGVNSTEKGDLSSESTVSRIRTEHFPLTLESARPSHTSQYLCASADPYNEQFFGPGTRLTVL.

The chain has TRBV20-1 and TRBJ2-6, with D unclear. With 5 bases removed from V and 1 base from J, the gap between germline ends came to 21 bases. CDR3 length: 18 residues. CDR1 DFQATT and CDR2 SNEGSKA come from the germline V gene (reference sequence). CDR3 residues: CSADRIRAVPSGANVLTF. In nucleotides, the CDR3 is TGCAGTGCTGATCGTATTAGGGCAGTCCCTTCTGGGGCCAACGTCCTGACTTTC.

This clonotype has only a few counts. The CDR3 loop is CASSLNPGLLGYEQYF. CDR3 nucleotides: TGTGCCAGCAGTTTAAATCCGGGCCTGTTGGGCTACGAGCAGTACTTC. The rearrangement uses TRBV12-3 or TRBV12-4 and TRBJ2-7; D not certain. The CDR3 consists of 16 residues. Between the trimmed V and J ends, which lost 2 bases and 3 bases, there was a span of 17 bases.

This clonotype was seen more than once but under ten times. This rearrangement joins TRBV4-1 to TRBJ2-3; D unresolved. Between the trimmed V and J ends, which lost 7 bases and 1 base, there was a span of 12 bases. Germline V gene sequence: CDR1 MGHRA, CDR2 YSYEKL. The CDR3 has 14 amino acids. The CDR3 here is CASTASTGTDTQYF. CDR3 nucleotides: TGCGCCAGCACCGCTTCGACTGGCACAGATACGCAGTATTTT.

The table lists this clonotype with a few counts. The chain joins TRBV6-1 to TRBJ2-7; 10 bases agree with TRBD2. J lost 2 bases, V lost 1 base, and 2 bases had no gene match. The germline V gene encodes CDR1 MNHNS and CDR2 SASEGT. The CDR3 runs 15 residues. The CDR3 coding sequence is TGTGCCAGCAGTGAAGAAAGCGGGGGGGCCTACGAGCAGTACGTC. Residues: CASSEESGGAYEQYV.

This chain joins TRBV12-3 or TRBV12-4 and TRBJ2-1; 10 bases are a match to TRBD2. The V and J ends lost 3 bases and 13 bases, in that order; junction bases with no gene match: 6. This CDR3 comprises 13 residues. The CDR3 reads CASSLGLAGAQFF. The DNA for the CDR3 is TGTGCCAGCAGTTTGGGGCTAGCGGGAGCCCAGTTCTTC.

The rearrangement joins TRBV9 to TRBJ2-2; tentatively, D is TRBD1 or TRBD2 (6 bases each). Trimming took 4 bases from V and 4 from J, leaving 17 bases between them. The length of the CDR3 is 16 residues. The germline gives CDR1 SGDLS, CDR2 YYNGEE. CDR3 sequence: CASSPGASEFTGELFF. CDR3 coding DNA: TGTGCCAGCAGCCCGGGGGCTAGTGAGTTCACCGGGGAGCTGTTTTTT. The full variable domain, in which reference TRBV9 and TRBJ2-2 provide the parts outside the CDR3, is DSGVTQTPKHLITATGQRVTLRCSPRSGDLSVYWYQQSLDQGLQFLIQYYNGEERAKGNILERFSAQQFPDLHSELNLSSLELGDSALYFCASSPGASEFTGELFFGEGSRLTVL.

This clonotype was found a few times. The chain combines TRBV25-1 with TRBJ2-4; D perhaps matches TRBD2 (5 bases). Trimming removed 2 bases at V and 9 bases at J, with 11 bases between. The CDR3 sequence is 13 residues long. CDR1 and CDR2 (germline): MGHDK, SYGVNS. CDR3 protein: CASSEGLASIQYF. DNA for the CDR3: TGTGCCAGCAGTGAAGGGCTAGCATCCATTCAGTACTTC.

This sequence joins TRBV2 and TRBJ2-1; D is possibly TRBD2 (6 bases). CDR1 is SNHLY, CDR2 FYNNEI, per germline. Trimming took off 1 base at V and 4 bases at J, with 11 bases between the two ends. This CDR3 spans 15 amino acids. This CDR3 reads CASSEVSGPYNEQFF. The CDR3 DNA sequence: TGTGCCAGCAGTGAAGTTAGCGGACCATACAATGAGCAGTTCTTC.

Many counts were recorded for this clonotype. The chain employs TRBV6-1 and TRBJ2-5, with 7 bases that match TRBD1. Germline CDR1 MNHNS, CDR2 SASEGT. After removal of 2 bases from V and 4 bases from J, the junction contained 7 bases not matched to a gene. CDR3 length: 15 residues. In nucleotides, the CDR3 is TGTGCCAGCAGTGAACAAGGCAGGGGGAGAGAGACCCAGTACTTC. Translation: CASSEQGRGRETQYF.

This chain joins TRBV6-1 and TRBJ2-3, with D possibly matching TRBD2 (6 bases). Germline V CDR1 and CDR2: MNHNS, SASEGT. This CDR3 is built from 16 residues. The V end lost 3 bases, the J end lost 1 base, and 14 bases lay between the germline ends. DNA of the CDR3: TGTGCCAGCAGTGACCTAGCGACATACGGCACAGATACGCAGTATTTT. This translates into CASSDLATYGTDTQYF.

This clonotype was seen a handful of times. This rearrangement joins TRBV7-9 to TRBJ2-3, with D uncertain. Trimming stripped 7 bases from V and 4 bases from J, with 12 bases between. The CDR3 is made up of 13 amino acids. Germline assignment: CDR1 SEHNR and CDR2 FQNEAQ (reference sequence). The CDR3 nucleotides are TGTGCCAGCATGCCCCAGTTGTCAGATACGCAGTATTTT. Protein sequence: CASMPQLSDTQYF.

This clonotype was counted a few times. CDR3 loop: CASSALNRGRGNEQFF. The CDR3 DNA is TGTGCCAGTAGTGCCCTAAACAGGGGGCGAGGCAATGAGCAGTTCTTC. This rearrangement joins TRBV19 to TRBJ2-1; 9 nucleotides agree with TRBD1. CDR3 size: 16 residues. Trimming at V came to 5 bases and at J to 6 bases, leaving 11 bases not matched to a gene. In germline, CDR1 is LNHDA, CDR2 SQIVND (reference sequence).

The CDR3: CSASGNPGSNQPQHF. CDR3 sequence (DNA): TGCAGTGCTAGTGGAAACCCCGGTAGCAATCAGCCCCAGCATTTT. This chain joins TRBV20-1 and TRBJ1-5; D is undetermined. The CDR3 has 15 residues. Germline-derived CDR1 and CDR2 are DFQATT and SNEGSKA (reference sequence). V dropped 3 bases and J dropped 0 bases, with 12 bases sitting between them.

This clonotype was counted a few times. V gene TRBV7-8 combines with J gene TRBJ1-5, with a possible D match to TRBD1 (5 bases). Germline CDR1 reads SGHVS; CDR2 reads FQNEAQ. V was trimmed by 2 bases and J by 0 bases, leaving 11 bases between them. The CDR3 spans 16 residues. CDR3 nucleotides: TGTGCCAGCAGCTTACCGGGGGGGTTTAGCAATCAGCCCCAGCATTTT. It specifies CASSLPGGFSNQPQHF.

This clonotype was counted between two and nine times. As DNA, the CDR3 is TGTGCCAGCAGCTTGGGACTAGCGGGACGGGGGACCCAGTACTTC. This translates into CASSLGLAGRGTQYF. This rearrangement joins TRBV7-9 to TRBJ2-5; the match to TRBD2 covers 13 bases. The CDR3 length is 15 residues. The ends lost 3 bases at V and 7 bases at J; junction bases unmatched: 5. Germline lookup yields CDR1 SEHNR and CDR2 FQNEAQ (reference sequence).